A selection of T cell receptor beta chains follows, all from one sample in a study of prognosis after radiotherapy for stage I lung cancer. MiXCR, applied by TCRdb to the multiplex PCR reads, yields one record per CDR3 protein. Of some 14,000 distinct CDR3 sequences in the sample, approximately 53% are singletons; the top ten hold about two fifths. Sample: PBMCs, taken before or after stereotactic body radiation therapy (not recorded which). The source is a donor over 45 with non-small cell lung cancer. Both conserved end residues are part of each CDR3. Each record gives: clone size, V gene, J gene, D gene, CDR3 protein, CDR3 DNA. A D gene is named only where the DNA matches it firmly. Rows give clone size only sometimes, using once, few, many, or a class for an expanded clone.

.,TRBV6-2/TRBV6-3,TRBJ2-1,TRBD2,CASKISSGSDEQFF,TGTGCCAGCAAGATCTCTAGCGGGAGCGATGAGCAGTTCTTC
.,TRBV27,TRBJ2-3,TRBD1,CASSNGTGFGSDTKYF,TGTGCCAGCAGTAACGGGACAGGGTTTGGGTCAGATACGAAGTATTTT
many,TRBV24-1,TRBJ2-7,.,CATSKDYEQYF,TGTGCCACCAGTAAAGATTACGAGCAGTACTTC
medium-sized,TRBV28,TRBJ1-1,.,CASSLSEAFF,TGTGCCAGCAGTCTATCTGAAGCTTTCTTT
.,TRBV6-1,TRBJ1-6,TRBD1,CASRIRTGRSNSPLHF,TGTGCCAGCAGGATTAGGACAGGGCGATCGAACTCACCCCTCCACTTT
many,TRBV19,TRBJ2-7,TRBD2,CASSSGGTSIYEQYF,TGTGCCAGTAGCAGTGGCGGGACTAGTATATACGAGCAGTACTTC
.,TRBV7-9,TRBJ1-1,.,CASSLPGLNTEAFF,TGTGCCAGCAGCTTACCAGGTCTGAACACTGAAGCTTTCTTT
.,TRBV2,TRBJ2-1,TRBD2,CASLAGGRNEQFF,TGTGCCAGTCTAGCGGGAGGAAGGAATGAGCAGTTCTTC
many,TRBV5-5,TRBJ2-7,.,CASSLEPVSYEQYF,TGTGCCAGCAGCTTGGAGCCTGTCAGCTACGAGCAGTACTTC
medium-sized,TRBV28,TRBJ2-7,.,CASSRPRGSEQYF,TGTGCCAGCAGTAGACCCCGAGGATCCGAGCAGTACTTC
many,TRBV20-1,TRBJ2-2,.,CSARDRWLGTGELFF,TGCAGTGCTAGAGATCGCTGGTTGGGCACCGGGGAGCTGTTTTTT
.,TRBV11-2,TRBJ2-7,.,CASSSATQGQIYEQYF,TGTGCCAGCAGCTCGGCGACACAGGGTCAGATCTACGAGCAGTACTTC
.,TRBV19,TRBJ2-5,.,CAGSHPSQQENQYF,TGTGCCGGTAGTCACCCTAGCCAACAAGAGAACCAGTACTTC
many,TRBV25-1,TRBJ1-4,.,CASSDWGVTHEKLFF,TGTGCCAGCAGTGACTGGGGGGTTACGCATGAAAAACTGTTTTTT
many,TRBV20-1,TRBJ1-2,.,CSARDPRGNYGYTF,TGCAGTGCTAGAGATCCCAGGGGTAACTATGGCTACACCTTC
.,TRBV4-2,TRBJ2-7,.,CASSQEVTGREQYF,TGTGCCAGCAGCCAAGAAGTAACCGGTCGCGAGCAGTACTTC
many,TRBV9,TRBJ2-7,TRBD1,CASSDPDREREQYF,TGTGCCAGCAGCGACCCGGACAGGGAGCGCGAGCAGTACTTC
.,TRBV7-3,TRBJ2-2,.,CASSPRPNTGELFF,TGTGCCAGCAGCCCGCGACCGAACACCGGGGAGCTGTTTTTT
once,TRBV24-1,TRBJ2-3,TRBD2,CATSDTQVAGEDTQYF,TGTGCCACCAGTGACACGCAGGTAGCGGGAGAAGATACGCAGTATTTT
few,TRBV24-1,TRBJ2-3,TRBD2,CATSDTGEAGVVPDTQYF,TGTGCCACCAGTGACACCGGGGAGGCGGGGGTCGTGCCAGATACGCAGTATTTT
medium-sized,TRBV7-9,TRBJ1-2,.,CASSLQLEGNGYTF,TGTGCCAGCAGCTTACAGTTGGAGGGGAATGGCTACACCTTC
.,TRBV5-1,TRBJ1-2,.,CASSLRHGSYVYTF,TGCGCCAGCAGCTTGCGCCATGGCAGCTATGTCTACACCTTC
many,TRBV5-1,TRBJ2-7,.,CASSTQITSYEQYF,TGCGCCAGCAGCACCCAGATTACCTCCTACGAGCAGTACTTC
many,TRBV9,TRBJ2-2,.,CASSITGSAGELFF,TGTGCCAGCTCGATCACAGGGTCTGCCGGGGAGCTGTTTTTT
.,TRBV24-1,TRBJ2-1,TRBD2,CATSDFRTSGSMNEQFF,TGTGCCACCAGTGATTTCCGTACTAGCGGGAGTATGAATGAGCAGTTCTTC
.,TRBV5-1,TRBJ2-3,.,CASSLTGTSTDTQYF,TGCGCCAGCAGCTTGACAGGAACTAGCACAGATACGCAGTATTTT
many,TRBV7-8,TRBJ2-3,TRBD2,CASSHPGREGPDTQYF,TGTGCCAGCAGCCACCCGGGACGGGAGGGCCCAGATACGCAGTATTTT
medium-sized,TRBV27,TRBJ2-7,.,CASSWGHNYEQYF,TGTGCCAGCAGTTGGGGACACAACTACGAGCAGTACTTC
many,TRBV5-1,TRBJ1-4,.,CASSLQVGDEKLFF,TGCGCCAGCAGCTTGCAGGTCGGTGATGAAAAACTGTTTTTT
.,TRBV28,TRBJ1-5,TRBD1,CASRITGGYSQHF,TGTGCCAGCAGGATAACAGGGGGCTACTCCCAGCATTTT
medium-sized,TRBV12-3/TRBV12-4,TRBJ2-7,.,CASSLVGETYEQYF,TGTGCCAGCAGTTTAGTTGGGGAAACCTACGAGCAGTACTTC
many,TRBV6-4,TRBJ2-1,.,CASRKPVSSYNEQFF,TGTGCCAGCAGAAAACCGGTGAGCTCCTACAATGAGCAGTTCTTC
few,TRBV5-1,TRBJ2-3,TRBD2,CASSWGGADTQYF,TGCGCCAGCAGCTGGGGGGGGGCAGATACGCAGTATTTT
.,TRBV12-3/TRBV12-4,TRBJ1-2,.,CASSGGRLNYGYTF,TGTGCCAGCAGTGGGGGACGGCTAAACTATGGCTACACCTTC
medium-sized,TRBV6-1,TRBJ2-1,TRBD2,CASSGKPGGGYNEQFF,TGTGCCAGCAGTGGTAAACCGGGGGGGGGCTACAATGAGCAGTTCTTC
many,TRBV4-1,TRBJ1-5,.,CASSQAPDGNQPQHF,TGCGCCAGCAGCCAAGCCCCGGACGGAAATCAGCCCCAGCATTTT
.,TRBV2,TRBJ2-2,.,CASKRTPNTGELFF,TGTGCCAGCAAGAGGACTCCGAACACCGGGGAGCTGTTTTTT
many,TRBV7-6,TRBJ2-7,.,CASSLTYAGRDEQYF,TGTGCCAGCAGCTTAACTTATGCAGGCCGTGACGAGCAGTACTTC
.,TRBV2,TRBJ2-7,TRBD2,CAGSPGVAGTYEHYF,TGTGCCGGCAGTCCCGGGGTAGCGGGAACCTACGAGCATTACTTC
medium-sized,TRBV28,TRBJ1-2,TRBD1,CASSHYRDRGVDYGYTF,TGTGCCAGCAGCCACTACCGGGACAGGGGTGTGGACTATGGCTACACCTTC
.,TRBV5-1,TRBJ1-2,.,CSSSLGLGSYCYTF,TGCTCCAGCAGCTTGGGTCTGGGAAGCTATTGCTACACCTTC
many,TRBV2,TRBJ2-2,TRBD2,CASSGLAGNTGELFF,TGTGCCAGCAGTGGACTAGCGGGAAACACCGGGGAGCTGTTTTTT
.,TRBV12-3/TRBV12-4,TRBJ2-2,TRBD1,CASSRPGQGDTGELFF,TGTGCCAGCAGTCGGCCGGGACAGGGGGACACCGGGGAGCTGTTTTTT
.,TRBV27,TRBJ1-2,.,CASSPDTF,TGTGCCAGCAGTCCCGATACCTTC
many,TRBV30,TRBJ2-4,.,CAWSNEPDEGAKNIQYF,TGTGCCTGGAGCAACGAACCTGATGAGGGGGCCAAAAACATTCAGTACTTC
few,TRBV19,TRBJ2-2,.,CASSILGSGELFF,TGTGCCAGTAGTATCCTGGGGAGCGGGGAGCTGTTTTTT
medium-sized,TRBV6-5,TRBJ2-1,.,CASSSLGEGGVGDEQFF,TGTGCCAGCAGTTCCCTCGGAGAGGGGGGGGTAGGTGATGAGCAGTTCTTC
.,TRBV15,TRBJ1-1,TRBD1,CATSIRDRTEAFF,TGTGCCACCAGCATAAGGGACAGGACTGAAGCTTTCTTT
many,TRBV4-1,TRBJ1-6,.,CASSQYSNSNSPLHF,TGCGCCAGCAGCCAATACTCGAACAGTAATTCACCCCTCCACTTT
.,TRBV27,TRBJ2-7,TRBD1,CASSAPRQGACEQYF,TGTGCCAGCAGCGCGCCGAGACAGGGTGCCTGCGAGCAGTACTTC
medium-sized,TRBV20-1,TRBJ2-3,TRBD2,CSAVTSGATDTQYF,TGCAGTGCTGTGACTAGCGGGGCCACAGATACGCAGTATTTT
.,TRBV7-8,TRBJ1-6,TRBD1,CASSRGQVNDSPLHF,TGTGCCAGCAGCCGGGGACAGGTTAATGATTCACCCCTCCACTTT